The 23 T cell receptor beta chains in this list originate from one sample, sequenced in a study of shared clonotypes between healthy human individuals. The table came from immunoSEQ multiplex PCR; TCRdb's copy has only in-frame clones and leaves some out. The sample carries around 700,000 clones, roughly 70% recorded once. Source material: memory CD4+ T cells sorted from blood. Sample subset: CD45RA-negative fraction. The receptors were gathered from a woman in her 30s in good health.

Note on this clone: Other DNA sequences from this sample encode an identical CDR3 as well. The chain combines TRBV28 with TRBJ2-1; D may be TRBD2 (6 bases). Trimming removed 8 bases from V and 7 bases from J, with 9 bases in between. Germline V CDR1 and CDR2: MDHEN, SYDVKM. CDR3 size: 11 residues. In DNA, the CDR3 is TGTGCCAGCCCGCGGGGTAATGAGCAGTTCTTC. This codes for CASPRGNEQFF.

CDR3 sequence reads: CASSWTGGAAGVKYNEQFF. The CDR3 DNA reads TGTGCCAGCAGCTGGACAGGGGGCGCCGCCGGAGTGAAATACAATGAGCAGTTCTTC. This chain links TRBV28 with TRBJ2-1; 11 nucleotides line up with TRBD1. The ends lost 6 bases at V and 4 bases at J; junction bases unmatched: 17. The CDR3 runs 19 residues. Germline V gene sequence: CDR1 MDHEN, CDR2 SYDVKM.

The chain has TRBV19 and TRBJ1-5; 8 bases align to TRBD1. Germline CDR1 reads LNHDA; CDR2 reads SQIVND (reference sequence). This CDR3 is 14 amino acids long. The trim removed 7 bases at V and 4 bases at J, leaving 6 bases unmatched. CDR3: CASKKTGENQPQHF. In DNA, the CDR3 is TGTGCCAGTAAGAAGACAGGGGAAAATCAGCCCCAGCATTTT.

This clone was detected once. This chain links TRBV28 with TRBJ2-5, with TRBD2 matching over 14 bases. CDR3 size: 16 residues. Losses at the gene ends were 6 bases for V and 2 bases for J; bases not matched to a gene: 5. CDR1 is MDHEN, CDR2 SYDVKM, per germline. The CDR3 here is CASRRLAGGFQETQYF. The DNA of the CDR3 is TGTGCCAGCAGGCGACTAGCGGGAGGGTTTCAAGAGACCCAGTACTTC.

V gene TRBV6-5 combines with J gene TRBJ2-7, with TRBD2 matching over 13 bases. The CDR3 has 15 residues. The germline V gene encodes CDR1 MNHEY and CDR2 SVGAGI. With V trimmed by 6 bases and J by 2 bases, 4 bases remained unmatched. The CDR3 DNA sequence: TGTGCCAGCAGGAGGACTAGCGGGAGTCCCTACGAGCAGTACTTC. This codes for CASRRTSGSPYEQYF.

V usage is TRBV6-4 and J usage is TRBJ1-2; D is perhaps TRBD1 (6 bases). Germline CDR1 and CDR2: MRHNA and SNTAGT. The CDR3 is 14 amino acids. V was shortened by 5 bases and J by 4 bases, with 14 bases between the two germline ends. CDR3 sequence reads: CASSPTGTAYGYTF. DNA for the CDR3: TGTGCCAGCAGTCCTACAGGGACCGCCTATGGCTACACCTTC.

There are many counts of this clone. The chain joins TRBV7-2 to TRBJ2-3; perhaps D is TRBD1 or TRBD2 (5 bases each). CDR3 length: 15 amino acids. Looked up from germline, CDR1 is SGHTA and CDR2 is FQGNSA. V was clipped by 1 base and J by 7 bases, with 15 bases between them. CDR3 bases: TGTGCCAGCAGCTTAGGGGGGACCACAGGCAATACGCAGTATTTT. Translated, it gives CASSLGGTTGNTQYF.

The chain carries TRBV27 and TRBJ2-7; D is uncertain. CDR1 is MNHEY, CDR2 SMNVEV, per germline (reference sequence). The CDR3 has 14 amino acids. Trimming removed 5 bases at V and 3 bases at J, with 14 bases between. CDR3: CASSRYPKLYEQYF. CDR3 sequence (DNA): TGTGCCAGCAGTCGATACCCGAAGCTCTACGAGCAGTACTTC.

The CDR3 bases are TGCGCCAGCAGCCAAGGACGGAACTATGGCTACACCTTC. Translation gives CASSQGRNYGYTF. The chain recombines TRBV4-1 with TRBJ1-2; D unresolved. The CDR3 is 13 amino acids. V was cut by 1 base and J by 2 bases, with 5 bases left in between. Per germline, CDR1 MGHRA and CDR2 YSYEKL.

For the CDR3, the DNA is TGTGCCAGCAGTACTCCCGGGACAGCCATAATCACAGATACGCAGTATTTT. This codes for CASSTPGTAIITDTQYF. The rearrangement joins TRBV28 to TRBJ2-3, with 7 nucleotides matching TRBD1. CDR1 is MDHEN and CDR2 is SYDVKM in the germline V gene. Trimming cost V 5 bases and J 2 bases; bases outside gene matches: 13. The CDR3 extends over 17 amino acids.

This clone was counted only a few times. The V call is TRBV7-2, the J call TRBJ2-7; possibly TRBD1 for D (7 bases). V lost 1 base and J 4 bases, leaving 14 bases between the germline ends. The CDR3 runs 15 residues. CDR1 and CDR2 from the germline V gene are SGHTA and FQGNSA. The DNA of the CDR3 is TGTGCCAGCAGCTTAGATGAGGGGGCGGGATACGAGCAGTACTTC. It specifies CASSLDEGAGYEQYF.

The V gene is TRBV5-4, the J gene TRBJ2-5, with 7 bases lining up with TRBD1. CDR3 length: 15 amino acids. Germline V gene sequence: CDR1 SGHNT, CDR2 YYREEE (reference sequence). V lost 1 base to trimming and J lost 3 bases; unmatched junction nucleotides: 6. CDR3 in amino acids: CASSLYQGGEETQYF. CDR3 bases: TGTGCCAGCAGCTTGTATCAAGGGGGCGAAGAGACCCAGTACTTC.

The table lists this clone with a few counts. J is TRBJ2-3 and V is TRBV9; TRBD2 matches at 8 bases. Trimming at V came to 0 bases and at J to 4 bases, leaving 4 bases not matched to a gene. The CDR3 spans 15 residues. The germline V gene has CDR1 SGDLS and CDR2 YYNGEE. The DNA for the CDR3 is TGTGCCAGCAGCGTAGGGGGACTAGGGTCAGATACGCAGTATTTT. It codes for CASSVGGLGSDTQYF.

The J gene is TRBJ2-7, the V gene TRBV10-1; D perhaps matches TRBD1 (6 bases). The germline CDR1 and CDR2 sequences are WNHNN and SYGVQD (reference sequence). V lost 5 bases to trimming and J lost 0 bases, with 11 bases between them. The CDR3 is 14 amino acids. CDR3 amino acids: CASSLGTFSYEQYF. The CDR3 coding sequence is TGCGCCAGCAGTCTCGGGACATTCTCCTACGAGCAGTACTTC.

The rearrangement uses TRBV5-1 and TRBJ1-1; TRBD1 is a possible D gene (6 bases). The germline gives CDR1 SGHRS, CDR2 YFSETQ. The CDR3 totals 14 residues. Trimming pared 0 bases from V and 7 bases from J, leaving 13 bases between. CDR3 DNA sequence: TGCGCCAGCAGCTTGGGCCAGGGGACGGGTGAAGCTTTCTTT. Amino acids: CASSLGQGTGEAFF.

This clone was detected a few times. The chain links TRBV5-1 to TRBJ2-1; 8 bases align to TRBD1. The CDR3 length is 16 residues. V lost 4 bases, J lost 0 bases, and 6 bases stayed unmatched. From germline, CDR1 is SGHRS and CDR2 YFSETQ. Here the CDR3 DNA reads TGCGCCAGCAGCACCACGGGGACAGGCTCCTACAATGAGCAGTTCTTC. Translated: CASSTTGTGSYNEQFF.

J is TRBJ2-2 and V is TRBV7-6; D is uncertain. CDR3 length: 15 residues. Germline V gene sequence: CDR1 SGHVS, CDR2 FNYEAQ. V dropped 1 base and J dropped 3 bases, with 9 bases sitting between them. CDR3 sequence (DNA): TGTGCCAGCAGCTTAGGCGGCAGTTACACCGGGGAGCTGTTTTTT. Residues: CASSLGGSYTGELFF.

The chain employs TRBV7-9 and TRBJ2-2; D gene uncertain. CDR1 and CDR2 (germline): SEHNR, FQNEAQ (reference sequence). This CDR3 has 13 residues. The germline V and J ends were trimmed by 5 bases and 6 bases, with 10 bases remaining between them. The CDR3 loop is CASSPPSAGELFF. The DNA of the CDR3 is TGTGCCAGCAGCCCCCCTAGTGCCGGGGAGCTGTTTTTT.

This rearrangement joins TRBV28 to TRBJ1-3; D unresolved. CDR3 size: 10 residues. CDR1 MDHEN and CDR2 SYDVKM come from the germline V gene. Trimming shortened V by 8 bases and J by 5 bases, and 4 bases separated the two germline ends. The CDR3 DNA follows: TGTGCCAGCGGTCGAAACACCATATATTTT. It codes for CASGRNTIYF.

This clone was observed once. The J gene is TRBJ2-5, the V gene TRBV11-1, with D perhaps matching TRBD2 (5 bases). Germline V lookup: CDR1 SGHAT, CDR2 FQDESV (reference sequence). The CDR3 is 13 residues long. V was trimmed by 1 base and J by 7 bases, leaving 10 bases between them. CDR3 DNA: TGTGCCAGCAGCTTAGAAGGAGGCGGGACCCAGTACTTC. Amino acid sequence: CASSLEGGGTQYF. Looking up the rest from reference TRBV11-1 and TRBJ2-5 gives the full variable domain: EAEVAQSPRYKITEKSQAVAFWCDPISGHATLYWYRQILGQGPELLVQFQDESVVDDSQLPKDRFSAERLKGVDSTLKIQPAELGDSAMYLCASSLEGGGTQYFGPGTRLLVL.

The chain recombines TRBV15 with TRBJ2-2; D unclear. The CDR3 contains 12 residues. The germline V gene encodes CDR1 LNHNV and CDR2 YYDKDF (reference sequence). The V end was cut by 1 base, the J end by 7 bases, with 4 bases between. In nucleotides, the CDR3 is TGTGCCACCAGCAGAGTCGACGGGGAGCTGTTTTTT. It codes for CATSRVDGELFF.

This clone appeared a few times. The V call is TRBV10-2, the J call TRBJ1-1; D remains ambiguous. The CDR3 covers 12 residues. Looked up from germline, CDR1 is WSHSY and CDR2 is SAAADI. V was shortened by 4 bases and J by 3 bases, with 6 bases between the two germline ends. The CDR3 sequence: CASSGGHTEAFF. The CDR3 region has the DNA TGCGCCAGCAGTGGCGGGCACACTGAAGCTTTCTTT.

The table lists this clone with a count of one. The chain links TRBV27 to TRBJ2-4, with D unclear. There are 13 residues in the CDR3. Trimming took off 4 bases at V and 0 bases at J, with 4 bases between the two ends. Germline V gene data show CDR1 as MNHEY and CDR2 as SMNVEV (reference sequence). CDR3 DNA sequence: TGTGCCAGCAGTTACGGAGCCAAAAACATTCAGTACTTC. Protein: CASSYGAKNIQYF.